Included here is one T cell receptor (beta chain) sequence, with context. This entry comes from a study of OX40 agonist ivuxolimab in advanced cancers. Peripheral blood came from all dose cohorts at three timepoints. Trimming took 0 bases from V and 6 from J, leaving 13 bases between them. CDR1 SGHRS and CDR2 YFSETQ come from the germline V gene. This CDR3 contains 15 residues. Libraries were prepared by immunoSEQ multiplex PCR; TCRdb keeps only in-frame clonotypes and omits some of them. The sample comprises 90,000 to 120,000 clones, more than 85% of which are singletons, and approximately 1.1% rests with the top ten.

The material was CD4+ or CD8+ T cells sorted from blood, obtained in a trial of the OX40 agonist ivuxolimab. The sequence came from an adult with an advanced solid tumor such as melanoma, head and neck, liver or kidney cancer. This rearrangement joins TRBV5-1 to TRBJ1-5; D gene unclear. CDR3 loop: CASSLGTAEAQPQHF. CDR3 DNA sequence: TGCGCCAGCAGCTTGGGGACCGCCGAGGCTCAGCCCCAGCATTTT.